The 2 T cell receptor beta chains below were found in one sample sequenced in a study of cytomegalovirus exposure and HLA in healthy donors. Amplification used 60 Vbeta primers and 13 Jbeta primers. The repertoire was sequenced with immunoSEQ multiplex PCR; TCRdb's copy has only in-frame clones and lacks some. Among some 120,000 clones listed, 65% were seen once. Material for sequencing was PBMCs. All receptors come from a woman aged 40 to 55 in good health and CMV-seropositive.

The CDR3 here is CASSVDIRASGRNEQFF. The CDR3 region has the DNA TGTGCCAGCAGCGTAGATATTAGGGCTAGCGGGAGGAATGAGCAGTTCTTC. The chain is built from TRBV9 and TRBJ2-1; TRBD2 agrees at 11 bases. The germline V gene has CDR1 SGDLS and CDR2 YYNGEE. The CDR3 runs to 17 residues. Trimming at V came to 0 bases and at J to 7 bases, leaving 9 bases not matched to a gene.

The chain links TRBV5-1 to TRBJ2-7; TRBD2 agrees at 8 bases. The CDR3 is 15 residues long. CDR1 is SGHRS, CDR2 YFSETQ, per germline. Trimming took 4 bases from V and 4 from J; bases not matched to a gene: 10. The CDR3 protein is CASSRWTSRLYEQYF. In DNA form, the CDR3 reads TGCGCCAGCAGCAGGTGGACTAGCAGACTTTACGAGCAGTACTTC.